One and the same sample provided the 22 T cell receptor beta chains below, sequenced in a study of Tregs in tolerant kidney transplant recipients. Produced via immunoSEQ multiplex PCR; TCRdb's table is partial and in-frame only. This table holds fewer than 150,000 clones, almost 95% found once. The source material was CD4+ T cells from blood. Receptor source: a human donor in good health.

This chain links TRBV11-3 with TRBJ2-2; 7 nucleotides line up with TRBD1. This CDR3 contains 16 residues. V lost 0 bases and J lost 5; bases outside the gene matches: 6. CDR1 is SGHNT and CDR2 is YENEEA in the germline V gene. CDR3 sequence reads: CASSLEGQIPTGELFF. CDR3 coding DNA: TGTGCCAGCAGCTTAGAGGGACAGATTCCGACCGGGGAGCTGTTTTTT. Looking up the rest from reference TRBV11-3 and TRBJ2-2 gives the full variable domain: EAGVVQSPRYKIIEKKQPVAFWCNPISGHNTLYWYLQNLGQGPELLIRYENEEAVDDSQLPKDRFSAERLKGVDSTLKIQPAELGDSAVYLCASSLEGQIPTGELFFGEGSRLTVL.

This sequence joins TRBV6-5 and TRBJ1-5, with TRBD1 identical over 7 bases. The J segment lost 2 bases and the V segment lost 6 bases, leaving 7 bases of the junction unmatched. CDR1 and CDR2 from the germline V gene are MNHEY and SVGAGI. The CDR3 spans 15 residues. The CDR3 coding sequence is TGTGCCAGCAGCCGAAACAGGGGCGGCAATCAGCCCCAGCATTTT. Translating gives CASSRNRGGNQPQHF.

The rearrangement joins TRBV15 to TRBJ2-7; D not certain. V lost 1 base and J 1 base, leaving 11 bases between the germline ends. Germline assignment: CDR1 LNHNV and CDR2 YYDKDF (reference sequence). CDR3 length: 15 residues. This chain's CDR3 is CATSRGLPVSYEQYF. For the CDR3, the DNA is TGTGCCACCAGCAGAGGACTCCCGGTTTCCTACGAGCAGTACTTC.

This sequence joins TRBV29-1 and TRBJ1-4; D ambiguous. V dropped 7 bases and J dropped 4 bases, with 10 bases sitting between them. This CDR3 has 12 amino acids. CDR1 is SQVTM, CDR2 ANQGSEA, per germline. The CDR3, as DNA: TGCAGCGCGAATAGGGATAATGAAAAACTGTTTTTT. It specifies CSANRDNEKLFF.

This chain joins TRBV27 and TRBJ2-7; 11 positions agree with TRBD2. The germline CDR1 and CDR2 sequences are MNHEY and SMNVEV (reference sequence). Trimming at V came to 5 bases and at J to 0 bases, leaving 12 bases not matched to a gene. This CDR3 has 18 residues. This chain's CDR3 is CASSLIGLAGTFSYEQYF. CDR3 bases: TGTGCCAGCAGTCTTATTGGACTAGCGGGCACCTTCTCCTACGAGCAGTACTTC.

This chain joins TRBV11-3 and TRBJ1-2; TRBD1 agrees at 7 bases. This CDR3 region has 15 residues. Germline CDR1 SGHNT, CDR2 YENEEA. V gave up 5 bases and J gave up 6 bases; unmatched junction bases: 12. CDR3 loop: CASSLLQDRLHGYTF. CDR3 in DNA: TGTGCCAGCAGCCTTCTACAGGACAGGCTCCATGGCTACACCTTC.

The chain employs TRBV25-1 and TRBJ1-4, with 7 bases aligning to TRBD1. Trimming took 3 bases from V and 8 from J; bases not matched to a gene: 9. CDR3 length: 15 residues. Germline CDR1 and CDR2: MGHDK and SYGVNS. The CDR3 bases are TGTGCCAGCAGTGAGACCAGGGGGGGCGGGGAAAAACTGTTTTTT. Translation: CASSETRGGGEKLFF. Full variable domain (rest looked up from reference TRBV25-1 and TRBJ1-4): EADIYQTPRYLVIGTGKKITLECSQTMGHDKMYWYQQDPGMELHLIHYSYGVNSTEKGDLSSESTVSRIRTEHFPLTLESARPSHTSQYLCASSETRGGGEKLFFGSGTQLSVL.

The V gene is TRBV19, the J gene TRBJ1-3; D is perhaps TRBD1 (5 bases). CDR3 length: 14 residues. V lost 7 bases to trimming and J lost 1 base, with 11 bases between them. The germline V gene has CDR1 LNHDA and CDR2 SQIVND (reference sequence). The CDR3 bases are TGTGCCAGTATCGACTCAGGGTCTGGAAACACCATATATTTT. Protein sequence: CASIDSGSGNTIYF.

This clone is a singleton in its sample. One end of the junction is discordant with germline, which a read error may explain. This sequence joins TRBV7-9 and TRBJ1-3, with D unresolved. This CDR3 is 16 amino acids long. The germline gives CDR1 SEHNR, CDR2 FQNEAQ (reference sequence). DNA for the CDR3: TGTGCCAGCAGTTTAGGCTCCACCTCGACTGGAAACACCATATATTTT. Its translation: CASSLGSTSTGNTIYF.

J is TRBJ1-6 and V is TRBV18; D not certain. V gave up 0 bases and J gave up 2 bases, with 5 bases separating them. The CDR3 sequence is 15 residues long. Germline CDR1 and CDR2: KGHSH and LQKENI. CDR3 loop: CASSPPGAYNSPLHF. The CDR3 DNA is TGTGCCAGCTCACCACCCGGGGCCTATAATTCACCCCTCCACTTT.

The genes are TRBV7-8 and TRBJ1-1; D might be TRBD1 (6 bases). The CDR3 runs 15 residues. Trimming took off 4 bases at V and 1 base at J, with 13 bases between the two ends. Germline CDR1 reads SGHVS; CDR2 reads FQNEAQ. CDR3 coding DNA: TGTGCCAGCAGCTCTAGCACAGGGAGGAACACTGAAGCTTTCTTT. Protein product: CASSSSTGRNTEAFF.

This chain uses TRBV5-1 with TRBJ1-1, with D hard to call. The CDR3 loop spans 13 amino acids. Germline CDR1 is SGHRS and CDR2 is YFSETQ. The V and J ends lost 0 bases and 6 bases respectively, with 9 bases between them. Here the CDR3 DNA reads TGCGCCAGCAGCTTGGCTTCCGGAGCTGAAGCTTTCTTT. This codes for CASSLASGAEAFF.

This clone is a singleton in its sample. The V and J genes are TRBV28 and TRBJ1-6; D is perhaps TRBD1 (6 bases). Per germline, CDR1 MDHEN and CDR2 SYDVKM. The CDR3 sequence is 17 residues long. Trimming took off 6 bases at V and 8 bases at J, with 23 bases between the two ends. The CDR3: CASSLYRASSNYSPLHF. Here the CDR3 DNA reads TGTGCCAGCAGCCTCTACAGGGCGTCCTCTAATTATTCACCCCTCCACTTT.

This sequence joins TRBV7-2 and TRBJ2-2, with 13 positions matching TRBD2. Germline V lookup: CDR1 SGHTA, CDR2 FQGNSA. Trimming took 5 bases from V and 4 from J; bases not matched to a gene: 7. The CDR3 has 17 amino acids. The CDR3 loop is CASSRLAGGQGTGELFF. The CDR3 bases are TGTGCCAGCAGCCGACTAGCGGGGGGCCAGGGCACCGGGGAGCTGTTTTTT.

The chain is built from TRBV2 and TRBJ1-5; no clear D. This CDR3 has 14 residues. Germline CDR1 SNHLY, CDR2 FYNNEI. The germline V and J ends were trimmed by 2 bases and 5 bases, with 10 bases remaining between them. Here the CDR3 reads CASSETPKDQPQHF. CDR3 coding DNA: TGTGCCAGCAGTGAAACGCCAAAGGATCAGCCCCAGCATTTT.

This clone was seen just once. The chain joins TRBV7-8 to TRBJ2-2, with 9 bases that match TRBD2. The ends lost 1 base at V and 5 bases at J; junction bases unmatched: 5. In germline, CDR1 is SGHVS, CDR2 FQNEAQ. This CDR3 contains 16 residues. The CDR3 spells CASSLVVAGVTGELFF. The CDR3 coding sequence is TGTGCCAGCAGCTTAGTCGTAGCGGGAGTTACCGGGGAGCTGTTTTTT. The full variable domain, rest sourced from reference TRBV7-8 and TRBJ2-2, is GAGVSQSPRYKVAKRGQDVALRCDPISGHVSLFWYQQALGQGPEFLTYFQNEAQLDKSGLPSDRFFAERPEGSVSTLKIQRTQQEDSAVYLCASSLVVAGVTGELFFGEGSRLTVL.

This clone appeared a single time. This rearrangement joins TRBV2 to TRBJ2-5; TRBD2 matches 12 bases. CDR1 is SNHLY and CDR2 is FYNNEI in the germline V gene. V was clipped by 7 bases and J by 5 bases; unmatched bases: 5. The CDR3 consists of 14 residues. The CDR3 DNA follows: TGTGCCAGCAACCTAGCGGGAGGGCCGGAGACCCAGTACTTC. Protein: CASNLAGGPETQYF.

The V call is TRBV4-2, the J call TRBJ2-3, with TRBD2 identical over 9 bases. Germline V gene lookup returns CDR1 LGHNA and CDR2 YNFKEQ. Trimming cost V 5 bases and J 8 bases; bases outside gene matches: 14. CDR3 length: 16 amino acids. CDR3 residues: CASSLGLAGQGGTQYF. CDR3 DNA: TGTGCCAGCAGCTTGGGACTAGCAGGGCAAGGTGGTACGCAGTATTTT.

The chain joins TRBV19 to TRBJ2-5; D possibly corresponds to TRBD1 (6 bases). Trimming took 6 bases from V and 0 from J, leaving 17 bases between them. Germline lookup yields CDR1 LNHDA and CDR2 SQIVND (reference sequence). CDR3 length equals 16 residues. Written as DNA, the CDR3 is TGTGCCAGTAGCCCTGGGACAACCTCCTACCAAGAGACCCAGTACTTC. Protein: CASSPGTTSYQETQYF. Together with reference TRBV19 and TRBJ2-5, the CDR3 gives the full variable domain: DGGITQSPKYLFRKEGQNVTLSCEQNLNHDAMYWYRQDPGQGLRLIYYSQIVNDFQKGDIAEGYSVSREKKESFPLTVTSAQKNPTAFYLCASSPGTTSYQETQYFGPGTRLLVL.

The chain carries TRBV7-9 and TRBJ2-1; tentative D call: TRBD2 (7 bases). With 7 bases removed from V and 3 bases from J, the gap between germline ends came to 16 bases. There are 15 residues in the CDR3. Germline V lookup: CDR1 SEHNR, CDR2 FQNEAQ (reference sequence). CDR3 amino acids: CASTDSGGYYNEQFF. The CDR3 nucleotides are TGTGCCAGCACCGACTCGGGGGGCTACTACAATGAGCAGTTCTTC.

The chain employs TRBV6-5 and TRBJ1-5; a possible D gene is TRBD1 (6 bases). V gave up 7 bases and J gave up 6 bases, with 16 bases separating them. The CDR3 totals 14 residues. Germline lookup yields CDR1 MNHEY and CDR2 SVGAGI. CDR3 region: CASTPPGGGQPQHF. The CDR3 DNA sequence: TGTGCCAGCACCCCCCCGGGGGGCGGTCAGCCCCAGCATTTT.

In this sample, this clone turned up once. This rearrangement joins TRBV5-7 to TRBJ2-7, with TRBD2 as a possible D gene (7 bases). TRBV5-7 is designated an ORF whose function remains uncertain. The CDR3 consists of 16 residues. V was clipped by 0 bases and J by 0 bases, with 13 bases between them. As DNA, the CDR3 is TGTGCCAGCAGCTTGGCCGGGGGGCCCTACTCCTACGAGCAGTACTTC. Translated: CASSLAGGPYSYEQYF.